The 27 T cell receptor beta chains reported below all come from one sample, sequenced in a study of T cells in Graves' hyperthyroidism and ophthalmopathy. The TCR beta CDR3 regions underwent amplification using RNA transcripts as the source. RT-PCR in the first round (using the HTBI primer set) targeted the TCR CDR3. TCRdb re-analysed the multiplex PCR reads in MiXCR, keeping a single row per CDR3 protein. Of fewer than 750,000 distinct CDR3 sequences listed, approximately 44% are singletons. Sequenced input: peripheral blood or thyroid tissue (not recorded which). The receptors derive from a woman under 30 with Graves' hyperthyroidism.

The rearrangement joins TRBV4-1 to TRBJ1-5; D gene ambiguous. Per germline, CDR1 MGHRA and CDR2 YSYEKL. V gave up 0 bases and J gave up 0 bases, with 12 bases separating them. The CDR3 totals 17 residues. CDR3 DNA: TGCGCCAGCAGCCAAGAAGGAGGAAGGCGTAGCAATCAGCCCCAGCATTTT. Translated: CASSQEGGRRSNQPQHF.

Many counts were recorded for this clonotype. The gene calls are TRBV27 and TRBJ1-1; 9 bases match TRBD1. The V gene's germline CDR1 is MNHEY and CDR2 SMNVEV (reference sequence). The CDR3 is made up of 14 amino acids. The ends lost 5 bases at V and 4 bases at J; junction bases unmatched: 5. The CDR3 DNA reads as TGTGCCAGCAGTGAGGGACAGGGCGGCACTGAAGCTTTCTTT. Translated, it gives CASSEGQGGTEAFF.

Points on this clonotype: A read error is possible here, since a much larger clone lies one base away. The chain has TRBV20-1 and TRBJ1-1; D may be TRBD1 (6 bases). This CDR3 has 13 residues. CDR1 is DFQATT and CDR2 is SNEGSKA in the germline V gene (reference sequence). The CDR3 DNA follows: TGCAGTGCTAGCCTCGGGGGGCACACTGAAGCTTCCTTT. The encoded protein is CSASLGGHTEASF.

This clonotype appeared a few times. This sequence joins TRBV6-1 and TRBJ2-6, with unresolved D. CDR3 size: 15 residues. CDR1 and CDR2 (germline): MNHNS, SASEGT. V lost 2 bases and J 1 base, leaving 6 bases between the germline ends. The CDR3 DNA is TGTGCCAGCAGTGAAAGTGTTTCTGGGGCCAACGTCCTGACTTTC. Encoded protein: CASSESVSGANVLTF.

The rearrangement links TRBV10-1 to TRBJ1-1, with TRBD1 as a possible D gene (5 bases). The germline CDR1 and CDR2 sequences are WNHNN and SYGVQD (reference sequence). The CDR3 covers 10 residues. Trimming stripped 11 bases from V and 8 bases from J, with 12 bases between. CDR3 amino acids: CAGEWTEAFF. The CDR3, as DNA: TGCGCCGGGGAATGGACAGAAGCTTTCTTT.

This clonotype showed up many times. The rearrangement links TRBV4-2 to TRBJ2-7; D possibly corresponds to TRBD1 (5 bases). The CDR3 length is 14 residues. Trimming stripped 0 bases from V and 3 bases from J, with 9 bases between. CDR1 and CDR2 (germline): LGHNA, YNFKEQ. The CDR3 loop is CASSQDGDSYEQYF. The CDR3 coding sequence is TGTGCCAGCAGCCAAGATGGAGACAGCTACGAGCAGTACTTC.

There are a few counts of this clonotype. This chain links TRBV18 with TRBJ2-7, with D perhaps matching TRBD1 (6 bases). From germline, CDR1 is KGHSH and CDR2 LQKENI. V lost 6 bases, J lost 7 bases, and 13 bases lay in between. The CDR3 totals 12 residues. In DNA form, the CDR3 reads TGTGCCAGCTCGGGAATAGGGGGAGAGCAGTACTTC. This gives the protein CASSGIGGEQYF.

This CDR3 is CSAGSGVSYEQYF. CDR3 DNA: TGCAGCGCCGGAAGCGGGGTCTCCTACGAGCAGTACTTC. The rearrangement links TRBV29-1 to TRBJ2-7, with 7 bases that match TRBD2. The CDR3 sequence is 13 residues long. Germline assignment: CDR1 SQVTM and CDR2 ANQGSEA. Trimming cost V 7 bases and J 0 bases; bases outside gene matches: 6.

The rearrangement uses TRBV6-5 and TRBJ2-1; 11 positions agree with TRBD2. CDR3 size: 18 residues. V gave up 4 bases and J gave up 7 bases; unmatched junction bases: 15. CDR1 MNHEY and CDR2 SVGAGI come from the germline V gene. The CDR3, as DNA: TGTGCCAGCAGTTCCCTAGAGGTACTAGCGGGAGAAGAGAATGAGCAGTTCTTC. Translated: CASSSLEVLAGEENEQFF.

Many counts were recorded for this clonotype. The DNA of the CDR3 is TGTGCCAGCAGGCGACAGGGTGGTGAAAAACTGTTTTTT. It specifies CASRRQGGEKLFF. The chain is built from TRBV2 and TRBJ1-4; TRBD1 matches at 7 bases. After removal of 6 bases from V and 7 bases from J, the junction contained 5 bases not matched to a gene. Germline V gives CDR1 SNHLY, CDR2 FYNNEI. This CDR3 has 13 residues.

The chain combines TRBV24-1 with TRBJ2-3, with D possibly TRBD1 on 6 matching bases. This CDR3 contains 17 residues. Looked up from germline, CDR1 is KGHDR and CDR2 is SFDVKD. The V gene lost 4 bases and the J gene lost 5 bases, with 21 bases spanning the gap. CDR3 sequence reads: CATSDPQPTGEQDTQYF. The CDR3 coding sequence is TGTGCCACCAGTGACCCTCAACCGACAGGCGAGCAAGATACGCAGTATTTT.

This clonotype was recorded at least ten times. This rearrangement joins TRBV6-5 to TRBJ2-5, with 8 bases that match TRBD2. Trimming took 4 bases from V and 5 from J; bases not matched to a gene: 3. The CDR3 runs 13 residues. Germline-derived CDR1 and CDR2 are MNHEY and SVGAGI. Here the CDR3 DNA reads TGTGCCAGCAGTTGGACTAGCCGGGAGACCCAGTACTTC. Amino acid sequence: CASSWTSRETQYF.

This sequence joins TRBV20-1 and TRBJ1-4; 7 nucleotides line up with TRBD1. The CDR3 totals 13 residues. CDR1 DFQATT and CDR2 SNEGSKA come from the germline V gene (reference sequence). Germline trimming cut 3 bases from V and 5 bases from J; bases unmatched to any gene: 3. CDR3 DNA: TGCAGTGCTAGGGGGACAGCGAATGAAAAACTGTTTTTT. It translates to CSARGTANEKLFF.

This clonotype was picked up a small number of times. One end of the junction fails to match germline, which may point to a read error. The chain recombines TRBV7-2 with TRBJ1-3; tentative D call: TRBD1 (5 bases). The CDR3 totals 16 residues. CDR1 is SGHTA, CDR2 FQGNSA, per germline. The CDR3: CAGSLPGTLSGNTIYF. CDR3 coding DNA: TGTGCCGGCAGCCTGCCCGGGACGCTCTCTGGAAACACCATATATTTT. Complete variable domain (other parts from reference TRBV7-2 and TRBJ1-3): GAGVSQSPSNKVTEKGKDVELRCDPISGHTALYWYRQSLGQGLEFLIYFQGNSAPDKSGLPSDRFSAERTGGSVSTLTIQRTQQEDSAVYLCAGSLPGTLSGNTIYFGEGSWLTVV.

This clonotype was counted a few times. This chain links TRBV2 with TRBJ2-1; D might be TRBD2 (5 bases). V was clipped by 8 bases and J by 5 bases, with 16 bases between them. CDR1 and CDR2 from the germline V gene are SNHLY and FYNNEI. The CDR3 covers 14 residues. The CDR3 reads CASSPTGVNNEQFF. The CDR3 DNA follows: TGTGCCAGCTCACCAACCGGGGTGAACAATGAGCAGTTCTTC.

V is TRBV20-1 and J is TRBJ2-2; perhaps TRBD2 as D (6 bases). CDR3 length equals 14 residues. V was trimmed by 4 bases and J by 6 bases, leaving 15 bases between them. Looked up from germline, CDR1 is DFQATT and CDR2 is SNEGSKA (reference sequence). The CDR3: CSAKGHGSAGELFF. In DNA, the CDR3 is TGCAGTGCTAAGGGCCACGGGAGCGCCGGGGAGCTGTTTTTT.

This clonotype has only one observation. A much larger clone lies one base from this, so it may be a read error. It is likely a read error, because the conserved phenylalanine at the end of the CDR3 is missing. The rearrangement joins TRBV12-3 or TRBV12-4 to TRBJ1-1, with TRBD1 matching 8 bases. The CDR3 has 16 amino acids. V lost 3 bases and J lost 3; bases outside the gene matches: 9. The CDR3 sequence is CASSFRQGSRYTEAFL. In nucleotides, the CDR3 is TGTGCCAGCAGTTTTCGACAGGGGAGTAGGTACACTGAAGCTTTCCTT.

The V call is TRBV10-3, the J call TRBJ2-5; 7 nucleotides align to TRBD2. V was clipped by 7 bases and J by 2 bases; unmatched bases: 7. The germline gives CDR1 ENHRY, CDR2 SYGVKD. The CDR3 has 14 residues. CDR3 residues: CAITEGTKQETQYF. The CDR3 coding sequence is TGTGCCATCACCGAAGGGACTAAACAAGAGACCCAGTACTTC.

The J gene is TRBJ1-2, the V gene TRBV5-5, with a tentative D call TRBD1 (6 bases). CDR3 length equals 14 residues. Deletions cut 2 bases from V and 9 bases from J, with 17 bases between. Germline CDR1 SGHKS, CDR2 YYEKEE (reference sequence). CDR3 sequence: CASSFLGRGNRYTF. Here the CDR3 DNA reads TGTGCCAGCAGCTTCTTGGGCAGGGGAAACCGCTACACCTTC.

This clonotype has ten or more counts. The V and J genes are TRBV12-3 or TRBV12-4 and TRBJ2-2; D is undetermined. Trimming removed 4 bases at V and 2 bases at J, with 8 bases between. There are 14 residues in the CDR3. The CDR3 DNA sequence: TGTGCCAGCAGTTCGAGAAATAACACCGGGGAGCTGTTTTTT. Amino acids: CASSSRNNTGELFF.

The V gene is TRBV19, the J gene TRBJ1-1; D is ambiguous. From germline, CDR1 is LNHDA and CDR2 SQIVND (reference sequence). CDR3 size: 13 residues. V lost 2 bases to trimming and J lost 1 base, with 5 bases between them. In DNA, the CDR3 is TGTGCCAGTAGTATACAGGCGAACACTGAAGCTTTCTTT. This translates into CASSIQANTEAFF.

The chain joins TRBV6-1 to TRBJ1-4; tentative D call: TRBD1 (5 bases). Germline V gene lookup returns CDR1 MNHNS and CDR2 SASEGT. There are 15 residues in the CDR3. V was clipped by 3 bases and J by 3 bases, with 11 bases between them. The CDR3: CASSDGTAPNEKLFF. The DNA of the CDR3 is TGTGCCAGCAGTGATGGGACCGCTCCTAATGAAAAACTGTTTTTT.

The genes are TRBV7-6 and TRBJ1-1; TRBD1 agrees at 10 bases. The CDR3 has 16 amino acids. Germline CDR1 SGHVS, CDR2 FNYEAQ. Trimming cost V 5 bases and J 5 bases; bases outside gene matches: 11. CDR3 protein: CASSPGQGTRLTEAFF. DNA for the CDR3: TGTGCCAGCAGCCCGGGACAGGGGACGCGGCTGACTGAAGCTTTCTTT.

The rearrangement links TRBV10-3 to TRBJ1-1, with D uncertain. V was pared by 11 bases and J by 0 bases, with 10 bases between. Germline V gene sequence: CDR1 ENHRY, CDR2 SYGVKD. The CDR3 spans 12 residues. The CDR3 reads CASREVNTEAFF. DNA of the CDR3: TGTGCCTCCCGGGAGGTGAACACTGAAGCTTTCTTT.

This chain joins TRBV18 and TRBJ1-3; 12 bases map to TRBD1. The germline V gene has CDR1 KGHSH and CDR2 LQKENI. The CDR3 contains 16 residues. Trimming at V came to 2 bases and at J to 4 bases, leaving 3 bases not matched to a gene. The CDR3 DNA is TGTGCCAGCTCACCAGGGGACAGGGGGCTCGGAAACACCATATATTTT. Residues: CASSPGDRGLGNTIYF.

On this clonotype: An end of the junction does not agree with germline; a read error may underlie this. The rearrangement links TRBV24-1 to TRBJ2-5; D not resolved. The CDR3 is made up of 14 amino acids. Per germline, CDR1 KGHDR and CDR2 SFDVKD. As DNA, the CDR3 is TGTGCCACCAGTGGTTTGGGTTCAATGGAGACCCAGTACTTC. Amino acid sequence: CATSGLGSMETQYF.

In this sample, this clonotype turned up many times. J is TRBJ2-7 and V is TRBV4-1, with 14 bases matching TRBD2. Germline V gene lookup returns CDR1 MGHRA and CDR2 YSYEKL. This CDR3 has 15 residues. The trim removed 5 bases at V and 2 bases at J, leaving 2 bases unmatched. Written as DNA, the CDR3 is TGCGCCAGCAGCAGACTAGCGGGAGGGCCCTACGAGCAGTACTTC. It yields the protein CASSRLAGGPYEQYF.